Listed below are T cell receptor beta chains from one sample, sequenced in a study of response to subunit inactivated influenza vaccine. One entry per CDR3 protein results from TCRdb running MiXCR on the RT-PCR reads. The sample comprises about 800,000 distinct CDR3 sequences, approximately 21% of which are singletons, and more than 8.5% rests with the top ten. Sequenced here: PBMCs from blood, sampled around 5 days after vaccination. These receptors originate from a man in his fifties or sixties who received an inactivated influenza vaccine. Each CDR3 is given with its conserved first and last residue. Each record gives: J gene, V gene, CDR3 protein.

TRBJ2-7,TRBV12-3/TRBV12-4,CASSGMDEQYF
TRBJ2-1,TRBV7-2,CASSLAGSGADEQFF
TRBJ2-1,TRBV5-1,CASSLATVSGGGSNEQFF
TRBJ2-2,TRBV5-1,CASSLGQHTGELFF
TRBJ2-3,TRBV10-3,CAISAATPSTDTQYF
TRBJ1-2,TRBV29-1,CSALQGVGNGYTF
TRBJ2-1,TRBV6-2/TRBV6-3,CASSYHWDRTGHEQFF
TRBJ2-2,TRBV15,CATSRGTLGAGELFF
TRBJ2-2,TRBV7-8,CASSLVYRVNTGELFF
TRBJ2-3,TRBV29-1,CSVGGDRGHSTDTQYF
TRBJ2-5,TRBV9,CASSSQYGQETQYF
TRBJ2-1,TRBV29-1,CSAREQAAYNEQFF
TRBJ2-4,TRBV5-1,CASSLDRQAGPKNIQYF
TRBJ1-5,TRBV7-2,CASSGGGPAYNQPQHF
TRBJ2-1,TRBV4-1,CASSQDHPSGGTYNEQFF
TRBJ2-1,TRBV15,CATSRRTGVKYNEQFF
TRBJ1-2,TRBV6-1,CASSAGQGVNYGYTF
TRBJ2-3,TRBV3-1,CASSRPTGTGRPDTQYF
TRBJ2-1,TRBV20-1,CSGGTSVVEQFF
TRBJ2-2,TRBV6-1,CASKRGPTAGELFF
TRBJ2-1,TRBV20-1,CSARDLAGVGNEQFF
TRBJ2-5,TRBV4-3,CASSQDLRGVQETQYF
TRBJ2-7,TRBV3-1,CASSQMADRVEQYF
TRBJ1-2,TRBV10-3,CAISASGTSPYGYTF
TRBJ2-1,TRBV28,CASSLLTGEGLNEQFF
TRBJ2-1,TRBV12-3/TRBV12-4,CATRLAGAPNEQFF
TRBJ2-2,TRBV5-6,CASSLRGSELFF
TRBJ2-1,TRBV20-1,CSARGQAQSSYNEQFF
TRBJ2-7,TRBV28,CASTPPSSARSYEQYF
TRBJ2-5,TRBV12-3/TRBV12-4,CASSFGAIPSETQYF
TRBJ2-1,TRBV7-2,CASSKSRESSYNEQFF
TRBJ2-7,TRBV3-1,CASSQVYNPGQGVDEQYF
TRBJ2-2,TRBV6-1,CASIPGQGSTGELFF
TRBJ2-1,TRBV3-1,CASRRLDNEQFF
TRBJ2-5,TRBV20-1,CSARSETQYF
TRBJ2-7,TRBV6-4,CANQTSRSSYEQYF
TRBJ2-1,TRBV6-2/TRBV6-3,CASSPSGGAASYNEQFF
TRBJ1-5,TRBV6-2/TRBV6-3,CASRGTLTNQPQHF
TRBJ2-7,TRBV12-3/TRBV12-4,CASSLRASGSYEQYF
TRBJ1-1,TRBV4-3,CASSQDPRAPAFF
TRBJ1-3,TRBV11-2,CASSPDRNTIYF
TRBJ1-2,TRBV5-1,CASSVTSGLGGYTF
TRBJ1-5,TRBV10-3,CAISEGGPGNQPQHF
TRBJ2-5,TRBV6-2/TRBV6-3,CASSYGMRLEPSKQTQYF
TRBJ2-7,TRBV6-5,CASSYSLARITGKNEQYF
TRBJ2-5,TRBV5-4,CASSLGRLAETQYF
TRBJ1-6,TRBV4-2,CASSQESHSPLHF
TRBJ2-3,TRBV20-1,CSAPSQAKDTQYF
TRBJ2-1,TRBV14,CASSQNIQGEQFF
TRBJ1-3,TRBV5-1,CASSLAHQGSGNTIYF
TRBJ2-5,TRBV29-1,CSVAGALIQETQYF
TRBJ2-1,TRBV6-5,CASSYSKSPNEQFF
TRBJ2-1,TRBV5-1,CASSSGGLYNEQFF
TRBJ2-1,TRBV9,CASSVALAGGLSYNEQFF
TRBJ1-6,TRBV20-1,CSAAVGWDNSPLHF